These 23 T cell receptor beta chains came from one sample sequenced in a study of human T cells and chemical hapten exposure. Time point reported: patch test 2, 6 weeks after DPC sensitization. Sample treatment: therapeutic diphenylcyclopropenone sensitization with weekly scalp DPC. TCRdb itself ran the RACE reads through MiXCR, one entry per CDR3 protein. The repertoire holds about 70,000 distinct CDR3 sequences, roughly 8.5% seen once, with around 3.5% in the top ten. The specimen comprised whole blood, sampled in connection with sensitization to the hapten diphenylcyclopropenone (DPC). The source of these receptors is a woman aged 45-65 years with alopecia areata. Some clones in this sample may be carry-over from other donors' samples.

This clonotype was seen a handful of times. The J gene is TRBJ2-7, the V gene TRBV7-2; possible D gene TRBD1, 8 bases. V was pared by 7 bases and J by 3 bases, with 16 bases between. CDR1 and CDR2 from the germline V gene are SGHTA and FQGNSA. The CDR3 sequence is 14 residues long. DNA for the CDR3: TGTGCCAGCACCTCTACAGGGGGGGACTACGAGCAGTACTTC. Amino acids: CASTSTGGDYEQYF.

There are many counts of this clonotype. CDR3 sequence: CSARAGVGSEAFF. CDR3 coding DNA: TGCAGTGCTAGAGCAGGGGTAGGCTCTGAAGCTTTCTTT. This rearrangement joins TRBV20-1 to TRBJ1-1; D might be TRBD1 (6 bases). Trimming took off 1 base at V and 6 bases at J, with 12 bases between the two ends. Germline-derived CDR1 and CDR2 are DFQATT and SNEGSKA (reference sequence). The CDR3 has 13 residues.

On this clonotype: A much larger clone differs by one base, so this may be a read error. V is TRBV7-2 and J is TRBJ1-4; no reliable D call. Germline-derived CDR1 and CDR2 are SGHTA and FQGNSA. The CDR3 runs to 13 residues. The CDR3: CVSSLVADVGLFF. The CDR3 region has the DNA TGTGTCAGCAGCTTAGTGGCCGACGTCGGACTGTTTTTT.

This clonotype was seen at least ten times. V gene TRBV6-1 combines with J gene TRBJ1-5; no clear D gene. Germline V gives CDR1 MNHNS, CDR2 SASEGT. V lost 1 base, J lost 6 bases, and 10 bases lay in between. The CDR3 extends over 14 amino acids. CDR3 region: CASSEGFTAQPQHF. In DNA form, the CDR3 reads TGTGCCAGCAGTGAAGGGTTTACGGCTCAGCCCCAGCATTTT.

Ten or more counts support this clonotype. The rearrangement links TRBV3-1 to TRBJ1-5; tentative D call: TRBD1 (5 bases). Germline-derived CDR1 and CDR2 are LGHDT and YNNKEL (reference sequence). V lost 1 base to trimming and J lost 4 bases, with 11 bases between them. CDR3 size: 15 residues. The CDR3, as DNA: TGTGCCAGCAGCCAAGTACCTGGGGGGAATCAGCCCCAGCATTTT. Translated, it gives CASSQVPGGNQPQHF.

This clonotype was recorded at least ten times. The chain links TRBV29-1 to TRBJ2-5, with TRBD2 matching 9 bases. CDR1 SQVTM and CDR2 ANQGSEA come from the germline V gene. The CDR3 covers 13 residues. Trimming cost V 4 bases and J 3 bases; bases outside gene matches: 3. CDR3: CSVAWTSEETQYF. CDR3 bases: TGCAGCGTTGCTTGGACTAGCGAAGAGACCCAGTACTTC.

This clonotype was recorded at least ten times. The chain links TRBV7-9 to TRBJ2-5; a weak D match, TRBD1 (6 bases). In germline, CDR1 is SEHNR, CDR2 FQNEAQ (reference sequence). The CDR3 totals 13 residues. Trimming left V 4 bases short and J 9 bases short, with 15 bases between. CDR3 sequence reads: CASSSTQGTAQYF. CDR3 coding DNA: TGTGCCAGCAGCTCAACGCAGGGGACGGCCCAGTACTTC.

This clonotype appeared a few times. This rearrangement joins TRBV12-3 or TRBV12-4 to TRBJ2-2; unclear D gene. This CDR3 is built from 13 residues. Trimming cost V 7 bases and J 5 bases, with 11 bases left between them. The CDR3 DNA follows: TGTGCCAGCACTCTTATCGGGACCGGGGAGCTGTTTTTT. Its translation: CASTLIGTGELFF.

This clonotype was counted at least ten times. The V and J genes are TRBV4-1 and TRBJ1-2; D is uncertain. The V end was cut by 0 bases, the J end by 6 bases, with 11 bases between. From germline, CDR1 is MGHRA and CDR2 YSYEKL. This CDR3 contains 14 residues. The chain's CDR3 is CASSQDLGIDGYTF. In nucleotides, the CDR3 is TGCGCCAGCAGCCAAGACTTGGGGATCGATGGCTACACCTTC.

The V call is TRBV12-3 or TRBV12-4, the J call TRBJ1-5, with D perhaps matching TRBD1 (5 bases). The CDR3 consists of 15 residues. Trimming removed 1 base at V and 6 bases at J, with 13 bases between. The CDR3 nucleotides are TGTGCCAGCAGTTTAGAATCAGGGATGCGTCAGCCCCAGCATTTT. As protein: CASSLESGMRQPQHF.

V gene TRBV27 combines with J gene TRBJ1-2; weak D call: TRBD1 (6 bases). Per germline, CDR1 MNHEY and CDR2 SMNVEV (reference sequence). This CDR3 has 15 residues. V was shortened by 5 bases and J by 6 bases, with 19 bases between the two germline ends. In DNA form, the CDR3 reads TGTGCCAGCAGTGGGACACGGGGGGCGGTCAATGGCTACACCTTC. As protein: CASSGTRGAVNGYTF.

The chain's CDR3 is CASSDGWGYEQYF. The DNA of the CDR3 is TGTGCCAGCAGTGACGGGTGGGGTTACGAGCAGTACTTC. The V call is TRBV6-1, the J call TRBJ2-7; D unclear. This CDR3 contains 13 residues. Germline V gene data show CDR1 as MNHNS and CDR2 as SASEGT. V lost 3 bases, J lost 4 bases, and 10 bases lay in between.

The chain combines TRBV5-1 with TRBJ2-3, with no clear D. Trimming took 9 bases from V and 2 from J, leaving 16 bases between them. CDR3 size: 14 residues. Germline assignment: CDR1 SGHRS and CDR2 YFSETQ. CDR3 sequence (DNA): TGCGCCACTACGATGGACGGATTCACAGATACGCAGTATTTT. Its protein product is CATTMDGFTDTQYF.

This clonotype was seen more than once but under ten times. This chain joins TRBV9 and TRBJ2-3; 7 bases line up with TRBD1. CDR1 and CDR2 (germline): SGDLS, YYNGEE. With 6 bases clipped from V and 5 bases from J, the junction kept 6 bases outside the gene matches. This CDR3 is 13 amino acids long. CDR3 amino acids: CASTTGVKDTQYF. The CDR3 nucleotides read TGTGCCAGCACCACAGGGGTCAAAGATACGCAGTATTTT.

The chain is built from TRBV29-1 and TRBJ2-3; D is undetermined. Per germline, CDR1 SQVTM and CDR2 ANQGSEA. V was cut by 2 bases and J by 6 bases, with 9 bases left in between. There are 12 residues in the CDR3. CDR3 in amino acids: CSVEKGIDTQYF. The CDR3 region has the DNA TGCAGCGTTGAAAAAGGGATTGATACGCAGTATTTT.

In this sample, this clonotype turned up many times. The rearrangement joins TRBV7-9 to TRBJ2-2, with 10 bases identical to TRBD2. CDR1 SEHNR and CDR2 FQNEAQ come from the germline V gene (reference sequence). The CDR3 consists of 21 residues. Trimming removed 4 bases from V and 4 bases from J; junction bases left unmatched: 21. The CDR3 is CASSSRLAGVTLRESTGELFF. The CDR3 coding sequence is TGTGCCAGCAGCTCCCGGCTAGCGGGGGTAACCCTCCGTGAGTCCACCGGGGAGCTGTTTTTT.

The genes are TRBV6-1 and TRBJ2-7; 11 bases are shared with TRBD1. J gave up 7 bases and V 3 bases, and 2 bases lay outside the gene matches. Germline CDR1 is MNHNS and CDR2 is SASEGT. The CDR3 covers 13 residues. The CDR3 DNA follows: TGTGCCAGCAGTGAGGGACAGGGGGAAGAGCAGTACTTC. Its translation: CASSEGQGEEQYF.

The rearrangement links TRBV12-3 or TRBV12-4 to TRBJ2-3, with TRBD2 matching 8 bases. V dropped 4 bases and J dropped 3; count of bases not matched to a gene: 6. This CDR3 comprises 15 residues. CDR3 nucleotide sequence: TGTGCCAGCAGTTCCTTAGCGGGACTTACAGATACGCAGTATTTT. Amino acids: CASSSLAGLTDTQYF.

As to this clonotype: This may be a read error: a much more frequent sequence differs by one nucleotide. The chain couples TRBV2 to TRBJ1-4; TRBD1 matches 9 bases. The CDR3 consists of 17 residues. CDR1 and CDR2 (germline): SNHLY, FYNNEI. CDR3 sequence: CASSEGAVGTGNGKLFF. DNA for the CDR3: TGTGCCAGCAGTGAAGGAGCTGTCGGGACAGGGAATGGAAAACTGTTTTTT.

The V gene is TRBV2, the J gene TRBJ2-3; a weak D match, TRBD2 (5 bases). The CDR3 covers 12 residues. The ends were cut back, 3 bases at V and 4 bases at J, with 5 bases in the middle. Germline CDR1 SNHLY, CDR2 FYNNEI. CDR3 in amino acids: CASSEEADTQYF. CDR3 DNA: TGTGCCAGCAGTGAGGAGGCAGATACGCAGTATTTT.

In this sample, this clonotype turned up many times. This sequence joins TRBV28 and TRBJ1-1, with 9 bases fitting TRBD1. J was trimmed by 6 bases and V by 8 bases; bases with no gene match: 10. This CDR3 is 14 amino acids long. Germline V gene lookup returns CDR1 MDHEN and CDR2 SYDVKM. In DNA form, the CDR3 reads TGTGCCAGCGTTATTGGACAGGGGATAGCTGAAGCTTTCTTT. Translating gives CASVIGQGIAEAFF. Looking up the rest from reference TRBV28 and TRBJ1-1 gives the full variable domain: DVKVTQSSRYLVKRTGEKVFLECVQDMDHENMFWYRQDPGLGLRLIYFSYDVKMKEKGDIPEGYSVSREKKERFSLILESASTNQTSMYLCASVIGQGIAEAFFGQGTRLTVV.

This clonotype was observed many times. V is TRBV7-9 and J is TRBJ2-5; D possibly corresponds to TRBD2 (5 bases). The germline CDR1 and CDR2 sequences are SEHNR and FQNEAQ (reference sequence). This CDR3 is built from 12 residues. V gave up 4 bases and J gave up 3 bases, with 6 bases separating them. CDR3 DNA sequence: TGTGCCAGCAGCTCGGAGGAAGAGACCCAGTACTTC. Encoded protein: CASSSEEETQYF.

The table lists this clonotype with a few counts. This sequence joins TRBV28 and TRBJ2-3; 11 bases fit TRBD2. The germline gives CDR1 MDHEN, CDR2 SYDVKM. This CDR3 region has 17 residues. Unmatched junction bases numbered 12, after V lost 7 bases and J lost 3 bases. The CDR3 here is CASKKEWASGRTDTQYF. CDR3 DNA: TGTGCCAGCAAAAAAGAATGGGCTAGCGGGAGGACAGATACGCAGTATTTT.